The clone carrying this TCR beta chain has only a few counts. Its cognate antigen is unknown. This record belongs to a study of T cell repertoires in aging, cancer and after chemotherapy. The study, taken as a whole, reports: In cancer patients, declining TCR diversity with age involved lost richness and lost evenness. Age-matched healthy donors had significantly more diverse, less clonal blood TCR repertoires than untreated cancer patients. Immunological memory after chemotherapy cannot be judged from the repertoire data.

TRB rearrangements spanning V, D and J were amplified using mixed TRB-A/B primers. TCRdb fed the multiplex PCR reads into MiXCR, producing one record per CDR3 protein. Found here are about 11,000 distinct CDR3 sequences, roughly 45% of them singletons; the top ten hold over 7%. CDR1 is LNHNV, CDR2 YYDKDF, per germline (reference sequence). The trim removed 3 bases at V and 8 bases at J, leaving 6 bases unmatched. This CDR3 spans 13 amino acids. Amplification of TCR beta used genomic DNA extracted from peripheral blood. The receptor's source is a human donor in good health. The gene calls are TRBV15 and TRBJ1-2; 7 nucleotides align to TRBD1. Sequenced: blood. The CDR3 here is CATSSRQGEGYTF. DNA of the CDR3: TGTGCCACCAGCAGTCGACAGGGCGAAGGCTACACCTTC. Complete variable domain (other parts from reference TRBV15 and TRBJ1-2): DAMVIQNPRYQVTQFGKPVTLSCSQTLNHNVMYWYQQKSSQAPKLLFHYYDKDFNNEADTPDNFQSRRPNTSFCFLDIRSPGLGDTAMYLCATSSRQGEGYTFGSGTRLTVV.